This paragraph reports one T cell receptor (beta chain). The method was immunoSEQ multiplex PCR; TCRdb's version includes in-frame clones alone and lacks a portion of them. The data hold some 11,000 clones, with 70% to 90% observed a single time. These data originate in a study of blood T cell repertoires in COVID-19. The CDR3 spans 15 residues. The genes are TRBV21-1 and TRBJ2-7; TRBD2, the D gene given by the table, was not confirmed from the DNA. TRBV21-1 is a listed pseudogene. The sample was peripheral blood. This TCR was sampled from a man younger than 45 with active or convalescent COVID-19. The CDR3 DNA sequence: TGTGCCAGCAGCAAAGCTAGCGGGGGGGCCTACGAGCAGTACGTC. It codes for CASSKASGGAYEQYV.